This T cell receptor beta chain was observed in a study of T cell responses to AZD1222 COVID-19 vaccine. General study results and limits: Females outnumbered males among donors, who were mostly white British; clonal diversity was possibly underestimated.

With V trimmed by 3 bases and J by 5 bases, 6 bases remained unmatched. CDR1 and CDR2 from the germline V gene are SEHNR and FQNEAQ (reference sequence). The CDR3 consists of 16 residues. Repertoires were generated with immunoSEQ multiplex PCR, while TCRdb's copy carries only in-frame clones and drops some. Found here are 150,000 to 200,000 clones, 94% of them singletons; the top ten hold 9.2%. Note on this clone: Its antigen is undetermined.

The source of this sequence is an adult in good health. The rearrangement joins TRBV7-9 to TRBJ2-1; 11 nucleotides match TRBD2. Specimen: peripheral blood, collected on day 0 of AZD1222 vaccination. CDR3 sequence reads: CASSFLTSGRDNEQFF. CDR3 nucleotides: TGTGCCAGCAGCTTCCTTACTAGCGGGAGAGACAATGAGCAGTTCTTC.